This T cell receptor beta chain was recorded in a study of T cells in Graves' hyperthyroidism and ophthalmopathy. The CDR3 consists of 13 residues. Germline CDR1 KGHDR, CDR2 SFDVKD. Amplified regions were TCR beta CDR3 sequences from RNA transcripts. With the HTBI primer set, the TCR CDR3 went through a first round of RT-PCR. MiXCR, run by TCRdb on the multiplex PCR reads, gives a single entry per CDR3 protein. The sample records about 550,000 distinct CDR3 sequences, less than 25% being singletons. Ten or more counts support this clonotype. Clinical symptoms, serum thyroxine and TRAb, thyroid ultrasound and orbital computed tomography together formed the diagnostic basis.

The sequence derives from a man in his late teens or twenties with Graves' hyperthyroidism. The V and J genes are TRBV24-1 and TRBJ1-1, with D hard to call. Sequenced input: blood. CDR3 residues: CATRGPMNTEAFF. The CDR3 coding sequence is TGTGCTACGCGCGGGCCTATGAACACTGAAGCTTTCTTT.